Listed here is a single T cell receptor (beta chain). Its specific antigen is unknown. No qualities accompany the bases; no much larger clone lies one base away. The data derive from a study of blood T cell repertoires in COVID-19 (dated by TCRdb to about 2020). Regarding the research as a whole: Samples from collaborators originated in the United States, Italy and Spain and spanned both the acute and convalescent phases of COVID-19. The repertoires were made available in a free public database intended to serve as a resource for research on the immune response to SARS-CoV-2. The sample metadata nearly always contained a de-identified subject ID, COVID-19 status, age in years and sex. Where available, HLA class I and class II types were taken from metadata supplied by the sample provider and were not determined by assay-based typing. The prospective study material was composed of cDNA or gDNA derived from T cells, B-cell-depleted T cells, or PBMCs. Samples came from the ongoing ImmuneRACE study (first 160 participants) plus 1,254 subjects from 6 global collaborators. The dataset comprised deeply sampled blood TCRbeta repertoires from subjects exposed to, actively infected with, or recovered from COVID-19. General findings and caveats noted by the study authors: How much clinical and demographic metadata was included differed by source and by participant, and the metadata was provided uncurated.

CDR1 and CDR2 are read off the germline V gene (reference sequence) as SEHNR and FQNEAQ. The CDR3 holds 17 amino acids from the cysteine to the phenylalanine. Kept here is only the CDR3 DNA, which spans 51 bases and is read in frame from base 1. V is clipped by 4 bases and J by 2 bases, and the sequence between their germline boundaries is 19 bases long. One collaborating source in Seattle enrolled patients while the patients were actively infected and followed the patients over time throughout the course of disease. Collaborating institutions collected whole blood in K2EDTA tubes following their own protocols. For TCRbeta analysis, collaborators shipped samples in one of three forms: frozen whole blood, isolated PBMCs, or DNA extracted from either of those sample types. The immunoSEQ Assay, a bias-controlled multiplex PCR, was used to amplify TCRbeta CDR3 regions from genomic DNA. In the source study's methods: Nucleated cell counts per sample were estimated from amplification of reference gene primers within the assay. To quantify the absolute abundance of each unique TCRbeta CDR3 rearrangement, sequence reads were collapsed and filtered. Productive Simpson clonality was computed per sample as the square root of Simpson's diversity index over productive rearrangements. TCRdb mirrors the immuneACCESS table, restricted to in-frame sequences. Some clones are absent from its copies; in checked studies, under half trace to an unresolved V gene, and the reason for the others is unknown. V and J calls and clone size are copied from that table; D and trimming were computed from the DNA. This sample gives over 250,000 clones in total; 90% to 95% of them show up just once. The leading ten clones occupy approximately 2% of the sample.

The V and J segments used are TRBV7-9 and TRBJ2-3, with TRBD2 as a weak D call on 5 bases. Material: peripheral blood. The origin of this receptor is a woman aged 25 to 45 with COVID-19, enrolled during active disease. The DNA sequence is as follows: TGTGCCAGCAGCTCCCACTTAGCGCTGCGCAACACAGATACGCAGTATTTT. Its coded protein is CASSSHLALRNTDTQYF.